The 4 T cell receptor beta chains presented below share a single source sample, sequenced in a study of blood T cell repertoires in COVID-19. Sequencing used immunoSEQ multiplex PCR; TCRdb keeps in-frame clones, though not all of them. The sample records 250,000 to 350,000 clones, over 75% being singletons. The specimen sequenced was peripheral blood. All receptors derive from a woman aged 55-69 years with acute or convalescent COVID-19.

The CDR3 reads CASSYRGQGTNSWFF. CDR3 sequence (DNA): TGTGCCAGCAGTTACAGGGGACAGGGGACCAATTCCTGGTTCTTC. The V and J genes are TRBV6-2 or TRBV6-3 and TRBJ2-1; TRBD1 aligns across 10 bases. The CDR3 extends over 15 amino acids. CDR1 is MNHEY and CDR2 is SVGEGT in the germline V gene. With V trimmed by 2 bases and J by 15 bases, 13 bases remained unmatched.

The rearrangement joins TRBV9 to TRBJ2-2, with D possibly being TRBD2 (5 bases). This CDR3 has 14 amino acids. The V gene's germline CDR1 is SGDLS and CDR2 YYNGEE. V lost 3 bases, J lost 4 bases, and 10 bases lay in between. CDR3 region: CASSARRGTGELFF. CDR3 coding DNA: TGTGCCAGCAGCGCTAGACGGGGCACCGGGGAGCTGTTTTTT. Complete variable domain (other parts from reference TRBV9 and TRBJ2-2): DSGVTQTPKHLITATGQRVTLRCSPRSGDLSVYWYQQSLDQGLQFLIQYYNGEERAKGNILERFSAQQFPDLHSELNLSSLELGDSALYFCASSARRGTGELFFGEGSRLTVL.

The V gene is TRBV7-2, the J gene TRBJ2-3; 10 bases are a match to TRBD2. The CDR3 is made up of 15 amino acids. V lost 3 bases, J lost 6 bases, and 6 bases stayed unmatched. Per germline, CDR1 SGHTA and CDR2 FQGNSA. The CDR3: CASSFSGRAIDTQYF. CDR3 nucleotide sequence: TGTGCCAGCAGCTTCAGCGGGAGGGCGATCGATACGCAGTATTTT. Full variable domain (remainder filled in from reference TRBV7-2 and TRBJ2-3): GAGVSQSPSNKVTEKGKDVELRCDPISGHTALYWYRQSLGQGLEFLIYFQGNSAPDKSGLPSDRFSAERTGGSVSTLTIQRTQQEDSAVYLCASSFSGRAIDTQYFGPGTRLTVL.

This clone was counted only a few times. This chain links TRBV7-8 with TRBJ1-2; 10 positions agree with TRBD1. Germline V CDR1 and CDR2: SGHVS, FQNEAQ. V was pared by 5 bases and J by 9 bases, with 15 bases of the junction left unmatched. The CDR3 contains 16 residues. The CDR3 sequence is CASSQRQGASERRYTF. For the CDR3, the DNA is TGTGCCAGCAGCCAGCGACAGGGGGCCTCTGAGAGGCGCTACACCTTC.